A selection of T cell receptor beta chains follows, all from one sample in a study of T cells in localized non-small cell lung cancer. TCRdb keeps only in-frame clones here, not all; method: immunoSEQ multiplex PCR. Here the sample spans 15,000 or so clones, around 89% being singletons. Sequencing used peripheral blood, obtained before any cancer treatment. All receptors derive from a female donor of 60 years or more with stage III squamous cell lung carcinoma. The CDR3 runs from the conserved cysteine through the conserved F or W. The D gene is left open where the match is weak. Clone size is not always given. Where it is, it says once, few, many or a class for expanded clones.

TRBJ2-1 | NA | TRBV7-2 | NA | CASSLEGSVSYNEQFF | TGTGCCAGCAGCTTAGAGGGGTCAGTTTCCTACAATGAGCAGTTCTTC
TRBJ2-3 | NA | TRBV5-1 | TRBD2 | CASSLGGSTSTDTQYF | TGCGCCAGCAGCTTAGGCGGGAGTACTAGCACAGATACGCAGTATTTT
TRBJ2-7 | NA | TRBV5-1 | TRBD1 | CASSPQDRGLSEQYF | TGCGCCAGCAGCCCCCAGGACAGGGGGCTCTCCGAGCAGTACTTC
TRBJ1-2 | NA | TRBV11-2 | TRBD1 | CASSLGQGDDGYTF | TGTGCCAGCAGCCTTGGACAGGGGGATGATGGCTACACCTTC
TRBJ2-3 | once | TRBV9 | NA | CASSDLGEAPDTQYF | TGTGCCAGCAGCGATCTGGGGGAGGCCCCAGATACGCAGTATTTT
TRBJ2-3 | NA | TRBV30 | TRBD2 | CAWSEGLDPDTQYF | TGTGCCTGGAGTGAGGGACTAGACCCAGATACGCAGTATTTT
TRBJ1-6 | NA | TRBV11-2 | NA | CASSLPGGNSPLHF | TGTGCCAGCAGCCTCCCGGGAGGGAATTCACCCCTCCACTTT
TRBJ2-1 | NA | TRBV7-9 | NA | CASSVILGASGEQFF | TGTGCCAGCAGCGTTATCCTTGGGGCTTCGGGTGAGCAGTTCTTC
TRBJ2-3 | NA | TRBV30 | TRBD2 | CAWSRVAGITDTQYF | TGTGCCTGGAGCAGGGTAGCGGGGATCACAGATACGCAGTATTTT
TRBJ2-1 | NA | TRBV9 | TRBD1 | CASSERGGYEQFF | TGTGCCAGCAGTGAGAGAGGGGGCTATGAGCAGTTCTTC
TRBJ1-6 | few | TRBV7-6 | NA | CASSSRDIRSGFNNSPLHF | TGTGCCAGCAGCTCCCGGGACATCCGATCGGGTTTTAATAATTCACCCCTCCACTTT